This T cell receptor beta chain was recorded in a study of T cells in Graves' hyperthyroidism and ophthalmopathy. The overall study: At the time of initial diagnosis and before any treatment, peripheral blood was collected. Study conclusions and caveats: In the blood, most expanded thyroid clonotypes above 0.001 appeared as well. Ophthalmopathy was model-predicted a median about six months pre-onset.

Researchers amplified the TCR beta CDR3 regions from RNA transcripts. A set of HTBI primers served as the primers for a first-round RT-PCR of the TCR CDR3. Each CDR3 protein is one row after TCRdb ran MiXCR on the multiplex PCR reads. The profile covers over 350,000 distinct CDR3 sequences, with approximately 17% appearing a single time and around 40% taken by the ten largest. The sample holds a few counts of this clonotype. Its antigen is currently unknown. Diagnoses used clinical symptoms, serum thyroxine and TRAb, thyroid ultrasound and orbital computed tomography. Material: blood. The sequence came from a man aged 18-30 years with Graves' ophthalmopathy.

The CDR3 nucleotides read TGTGCCAGCAGTTACGAGACAGGGTACAATTCACCCCTCCACTTT. It translates to CASSYETGYNSPLHF. The V and J genes are TRBV6-5 and TRBJ1-6; TRBD1 aligns across 7 bases. The J segment lost 7 bases and the V segment lost 2 bases, leaving 5 bases of the junction unmatched. CDR3 length: 15 residues. Germline V gene data show CDR1 as MNHEY and CDR2 as SVGAGI.